Shown below are 16 T cell receptor beta chains from a single sample sequenced in a study of blood T cell repertoires in COVID-19. Sequenced by immunoSEQ multiplex PCR; TCRdb stores in-frame clones only, minus some. Of hundreds of thousands of clones in the sample, roughly 86% were seen once. The specimen sequenced was PBMCs or T cells enriched from blood (not recorded which). Receptors were obtained from a woman between 18 and 30 years old who had recovered from COVID-19.

There are a few counts of this clone. The chain is built from TRBV6-5 and TRBJ1-1, with a possible D match to TRBD1 (5 bases). The CDR3 contains 14 residues. From germline, CDR1 is MNHEY and CDR2 SVGAGI. V dropped 5 bases and J dropped 0 bases, with 10 bases sitting between them. The CDR3 protein is CASSTGGMNTEAFF. DNA of the CDR3: TGTGCCAGCAGTACGGGGGGAATGAACACTGAAGCTTTCTTT.

V gene TRBV11-3 combines with J gene TRBJ2-7; 7 bases are a match to TRBD1. V lost 1 base to trimming and J lost 1 base; unmatched junction nucleotides: 1. Germline V gene sequence: CDR1 SGHNT, CDR2 YENEEA. The CDR3 length is 14 residues. The CDR3 sequence is CASSLGTGSYEQYF. The DNA for the CDR3 is TGTGCCAGCAGCTTAGGGACAGGATCCTACGAGCAGTACTTC.

The gene calls are TRBV10-3 and TRBJ2-1; unclear D gene. Germline assignment: CDR1 ENHRY and CDR2 SYGVKD. Trimming pared 2 bases from V and 0 bases from J, leaving 5 bases between. The CDR3 spans 14 residues. CDR3 residues: CAISEKSSYNEQFF. The CDR3 region has the DNA TGTGCCATCAGTGAGAAGAGCTCCTACAATGAGCAGTTCTTC.

The rearrangement uses TRBV9 and TRBJ2-3; maybe TRBD2 (6 bases). Germline assignment: CDR1 SGDLS and CDR2 YYNGEE. V was clipped by 4 bases and J by 0 bases, with 12 bases between them. The CDR3 totals 15 residues. CDR3 nucleotide sequence: TGTGCCAGCAGCCCTCAGCGGGTGAGCACAGATACGCAGTATTTT. This gives the protein CASSPQRVSTDTQYF. Combining the CDR3 with reference TRBV9 and TRBJ2-3 gives the whole variable domain DSGVTQTPKHLITATGQRVTLRCSPRSGDLSVYWYQQSLDQGLQFLIQYYNGEERAKGNILERFSAQQFPDLHSELNLSSLELGDSALYFCASSPQRVSTDTQYFGPGTRLTVL.

The genes are TRBV20-1 and TRBJ1-2; TRBD1 agrees at 9 bases. V shed 3 bases and J 8 bases; nucleotides not matched to a gene: 7. The CDR3 runs to 13 residues. CDR1 and CDR2 (germline): DFQATT, SNEGSKA (reference sequence). CDR3 region: CSASSDRGVGYTF. The DNA of the CDR3 is TGCAGTGCTAGTAGTGACAGGGGGGTCGGCTACACCTTC.

Here the CDR3 reads CATSDRGGVRPQHF. DNA of the CDR3: TGTGCCACCAGTGATAGGGGGGGGGTTCGGCCCCAGCATTTT. The chain employs TRBV24-1 and TRBJ1-5, with D maybe TRBD1 (6 bases). The CDR3 sequence is 14 residues long. Germline V lookup: CDR1 KGHDR, CDR2 SFDVKD. V was trimmed by 3 bases and J by 9 bases, leaving 14 bases between them.

The chain combines TRBV7-9 with TRBJ1-1; tentatively, D is TRBD1 (6 bases). Germline CDR1 is SEHNR and CDR2 is FQNEAQ (reference sequence). CDR3 length equals 16 residues. V dropped 5 bases and J dropped 1 base, with 17 bases sitting between them. The CDR3 reads CASSPSGGQPNTEAFF. DNA of the CDR3: TGTGCCAGCAGCCCAAGCGGGGGGCAGCCGAACACTGAAGCTTTCTTT.

This clone was detected a few times. In DNA, the CDR3 is TGTGCCAGCAGCTTAGCATTAGCGGGGGGGCCTAGGGCAGATACGCAGTATTTT. It is translated as CASSLALAGGPRADTQYF. The genes are TRBV7-2 and TRBJ2-3; 11 bases are a match to TRBD2. CDR1 is SGHTA and CDR2 is FQGNSA in the germline V gene. The CDR3 is made up of 18 amino acids. J lost 4 bases, V lost 0 bases, and 9 bases had no gene match.

This chain connects TRBV27 to TRBJ2-2; 9 bases fit TRBD1. The CDR3 extends over 15 amino acids. Germline V gene data show CDR1 as MNHEY and CDR2 as SMNVEV (reference sequence). J lost 7 bases, V lost 6 bases, and 9 bases had no gene match. CDR3: CASSSGQGLIGELFF. The CDR3 nucleotides read TGTGCCAGCAGCTCGGGACAGGGACTCATCGGGGAGCTGTTTTTT.

This chain links TRBV30 with TRBJ1-4; D unclear. V dropped 4 bases and J dropped 6 bases, with 12 bases sitting between them. The CDR3 is 13 amino acids. Germline CDR1 and CDR2: GTSNPN and SVGIG (reference sequence). In DNA, the CDR3 is TGTGCCTGGAAGGAGGGAAGGGATGAAAAACTGTTTTTT. It is translated as CAWKEGRDEKLFF.

This sequence joins TRBV5-4 and TRBJ2-2, with TRBD1 identical over 8 bases. V shed 0 bases, J shed 4 bases, and the junction held 2 bases outside the gene matches. The CDR3 is 15 residues long. From germline, CDR1 is SGHNT and CDR2 YYREEE (reference sequence). The DNA of the CDR3 is TGTGCCAGCAGCTTGGGACAGGGGCTCACCGGGGAGCTGTTTTTT. Translating it yields CASSLGQGLTGELFF.

This chain uses TRBV7-9 with TRBJ1-2; 7 bases line up with TRBD1. Germline CDR1 SEHNR, CDR2 FQNEAQ (reference sequence). The CDR3 sequence is 14 residues long. The junction had 8 bases not matched to a gene; V was cut back by 5 bases and J by 5 bases. CDR3 bases: TGTGCCAGCAGCCCAAAGGGGGACAGTTATGGCTACACCTTC. This gives the protein CASSPKGDSYGYTF.

CDR3 loop: CASSLGGGRDTEAFF. Here the CDR3 DNA reads TGTGCCAGCAGCTTAGGGGGGGGAAGGGACACTGAAGCTTTCTTT. The chain combines TRBV7-2 with TRBJ1-1; maybe TRBD1 (5 bases). The CDR3 length is 15 residues. The V gene lost 1 base and the J gene lost 3 bases, with 12 bases spanning the gap. Germline-derived CDR1 and CDR2 are SGHTA and FQGNSA.

The chain carries TRBV6-5 and TRBJ1-6; TRBD1 is a possible D gene (6 bases). V shed 4 bases and J shed 14 bases, with 12 bases lying between them. Germline V gene data show CDR1 as MNHEY and CDR2 as SVGAGI. The CDR3 spans 12 residues. In DNA form, the CDR3 reads TGTGCCAGCAGTTTAATACAGGGTGCCCTCCACTTT. Protein product: CASSLIQGALHF.

The gene calls are TRBV4-1 and TRBJ1-3; 9 bases fit TRBD1. CDR1 MGHRA and CDR2 YSYEKL come from the germline V gene. The CDR3 spans 15 residues. V shed 4 bases and J 8 bases; nucleotides not matched to a gene: 9. In DNA, the CDR3 is TGCGCCAGCAGCCCTCTAACAGGGGGCAGGGACACCATATATTTT. This codes for CASSPLTGGRDTIYF.

The chain uses TRBV6-5 and TRBJ1-5; the D gene is possibly TRBD1 (6 bases). Trimming took 6 bases from V and 4 from J, leaving 13 bases between them. This CDR3 contains 14 residues. Germline values: CDR1 MNHEY, CDR2 SVGAGI. The CDR3 reads CASSSSGQNQPQHF. The CDR3 DNA sequence: TGTGCCAGCAGCTCCTCTGGACAGAATCAGCCCCAGCATTTT.